The 28 T cell receptor beta chains given below trace back to one sample, sequenced in a study of CD8 T cells in ankylosing spondylitis. These receptors are not linked to any known antigen. TCRdb re-analysed the 5' RACE reads in MiXCR, keeping a single row per CDR3 protein. The sample has a few hundred thousand distinct CDR3 sequences, about 20% seen once. Study results and limitations: Apparently characteristic of ankylosing spondylitis blood was a TCR beta motif (roughly eight highly homologous variants).

Sequences were obtained from blood, either unsorted or a sorted T cell fraction (not recorded which). Source of these receptors: a male donor with ankylosing spondylitis.

This clonotype was seen repeatedly, ten times or more. V is TRBV2 and J is TRBJ2-1; D is unclear. In germline, CDR1 is SNHLY, CDR2 FYNNEI. V dropped 8 bases and J dropped 9 bases, with 11 bases sitting between them. The CDR3 runs to 11 residues. The CDR3 DNA reads TGTGCCAGCGAACCCCAGAGTGAGCAGTTCTTC. Its protein product is CASEPQSEQFF.

Only a few counts were recorded for this clonotype. The genes are TRBV6-6 and TRBJ2-1; D not certain. The length of the CDR3 is 12 residues. Germline values: CDR1 MNHNY, CDR2 SVGAGI (reference sequence). The V end lost 4 bases, the J end lost 9 bases, and 10 bases lay between the germline ends. In DNA, the CDR3 is TGTGCCAGCAGTTCCCCCCCCCCTGAGCAGTTCTTC. Amino acids: CASSSPPPEQFF.

This clonotype was counted between two and nine times. The CDR3 DNA is TGCAGCGTTGGGGTTTCGGGAGCAGGCGACGAGCAGTACTTC. Its protein product is CSVGVSGAGDEQYF. The chain combines TRBV29-1 with TRBJ2-7, with D maybe TRBD2 (6 bases). CDR1 and CDR2 from the germline V gene are SQVTM and ANQGSEA. The V end lost 4 bases, the J end lost 5 bases, and 18 bases lay between the germline ends. The CDR3 spans 14 residues.

The chain employs TRBV28 and TRBJ2-3; a weak D match, TRBD2 (5 bases). The CDR3 contains 13 residues. Germline V gene sequence: CDR1 MDHEN, CDR2 SYDVKM. V lost 9 bases to trimming and J lost 2 bases, with 12 bases between them. CDR3 DNA: TGTGCCAGTCTGGAGGCCACCACAGATACGCAGTATTTT. It encodes CASLEATTDTQYF.

J is TRBJ2-1 and V is TRBV4-3; D tentatively reads TRBD1 or TRBD2 (5 bases each). Germline V gives CDR1 LGHNA, CDR2 YSLEER. The CDR3 is made up of 13 amino acids. V lost 1 base to trimming and J lost 12 bases, with 13 bases between them. CDR3 sequence: CASSQVMGEGQFF. The CDR3 DNA is TGCGCCAGCAGCCAAGTAATGGGGGAAGGGCAGTTCTTC.

The chain recombines TRBV12-3 or TRBV12-4 with TRBJ1-5; 7 bases align to TRBD1. J was trimmed by 6 bases and V by 4 bases; bases with no gene match: 6. This CDR3 contains 14 residues. For the CDR3, the DNA is TGTGCCAGCAGTTGGGAGGGGGCGCGTCAGCCCCAGCATTTT. It yields the protein CASSWEGARQPQHF.

This clonotype was detected only a few times. The chain employs TRBV14 and TRBJ2-6; perhaps TRBD2 as D (6 bases). Trimming cost V 7 bases and J 1 base, with 14 bases left between them. Germline CDR1 reads SGHDN; CDR2 reads FVKESK. This CDR3 has 16 residues. The CDR3 DNA follows: TGTGCCAGCACCCCCGGGAGTCAATCTGGGGCCAACGTCCTGACTTTC. This translates into CASTPGSQSGANVLTF.

The V gene is TRBV18, the J gene TRBJ2-5, with D perhaps assigned TRBD1 or TRBD2 (5 bases each). Trimming took off 4 bases at V and 5 bases at J, with 14 bases between the two ends. Germline values: CDR1 KGHSH, CDR2 LQKENI. The CDR3 spans 14 residues. CDR3: CASSRQGREETQYF. The CDR3 DNA reads as TGTGCCAGCTCACGGCAGGGAAGGGAGGAGACCCAGTACTTC. Together with reference TRBV18 and TRBJ2-5, the CDR3 gives the full variable domain: NAGVMQNPRHLVRRRGQEARLRCSPMKGHSHVYWYRQLPEEGLKFMVYLQKENIIDESGMPKERFSAEFPKEGPSILRIQQVVRGDSAAYFCASSRQGREETQYFGPGTRLLVL.

This rearrangement joins TRBV20-1 to TRBJ2-7; TRBD2 is a possible D gene (6 bases). Germline CDR1 reads DFQATT; CDR2 reads SNEGSKA (reference sequence). V was shortened by 4 bases and J by 2 bases, with 12 bases between the two germline ends. This CDR3 has 13 residues. This CDR3 is CSAKPSATYEQYF. CDR3 coding DNA: TGCAGTGCTAAACCTAGCGCGACCTACGAGCAGTACTTC.

V gene TRBV5-1 combines with J gene TRBJ2-1; D is perhaps TRBD2 (6 bases). Germline CDR1 and CDR2: SGHRS and YFSETQ. V lost 5 bases, J lost 13 bases, and 22 bases lay in between. This CDR3 contains 14 residues. The CDR3 region is CASRGPTSGLAQFF. The CDR3 DNA follows: TGCGCCAGCAGGGGTCCGACTAGTGGATTGGCCCAGTTCTTC. The full variable domain, its missing parts supplied by reference TRBV5-1 and TRBJ2-1, is KAGVTQTPRYLIKTRGQQVTLSCSPISGHRSVSWYQQTPGQGLQFLFEYFSETQRNKGNFPGRFSGRQFSNSRSEMNVSTLELGDSALYLCASRGPTSGLAQFFGPGTRLTVL.

This clonotype was observed a handful of times. V and J are TRBV5-1 and TRBJ2-5; 13 positions agree with TRBD2. This CDR3 is built from 17 residues. Germline values: CDR1 SGHRS, CDR2 YFSETQ. With V trimmed by 1 base and J by 2 bases, 5 bases remained unmatched. The DNA for the CDR3 is TGCGCCAGCAGCTTGAGTCGACTAGCGGGAGGACAAGAGACCCAGTACTTC. As protein: CASSLSRLAGGQETQYF.

This clonotype turned up a few times. The chain is built from TRBV3-1 and TRBJ1-1, with D maybe TRBD1 (5 bases). CDR3 length equals 15 residues. V was cut by 1 base and J by 4 bases, with 13 bases left in between. Germline V gene sequence: CDR1 LGHDT, CDR2 YNNKEL (reference sequence). CDR3 sequence: CASSQGAWGSTEAFF. The CDR3 coding sequence is TGTGCCAGCAGCCAAGGGGCATGGGGCAGCACTGAAGCTTTCTTT.

A single count supports this clonotype. The rearrangement links TRBV3-1 to TRBJ1-1; 9 bases map to TRBD1. V lost 0 bases, J lost 11 bases, and 4 bases stayed unmatched. The CDR3 covers 13 residues. Germline lookup yields CDR1 LGHDT and CDR2 YNNKEL (reference sequence). The chain's CDR3 is CASSQEGDRAAFF. The CDR3 DNA is TGTGCCAGCAGCCAAGAGGGGGACAGGGCGGCTTTCTTT.

The V call is TRBV7-9, the J call TRBJ1-1, with TRBD1 matching 7 bases. The CDR3 has 15 amino acids. The J segment lost 10 bases and the V segment lost 5 bases, leaving 16 bases of the junction unmatched. The germline V gene encodes CDR1 SEHNR and CDR2 FQNEAQ (reference sequence). In DNA, the CDR3 is TGTGCCAGCAGCCCCGCAGGGGGGGATAAATTGCCAGCTTTCTTT. Its protein is CASSPAGGDKLPAFF.

The J gene is TRBJ1-2, the V gene TRBV10-3; D is possibly TRBD1 (6 bases). The CDR3 spans 16 residues. V dropped 3 bases and J dropped 0 bases, with 14 bases sitting between them. The germline CDR1 and CDR2 sequences are ENHRY and SYGVKD. The CDR3 nucleotides are TGTGCCATCAGTGAAGGGGGGGCGAGATCTAACTATGGCTACACCTTC. It encodes CAISEGGARSNYGYTF.

A few counts support this clonotype. The V gene is TRBV6-5, the J gene TRBJ1-2; D uncertain. Trimming pared 0 bases from V and 2 bases from J, leaving 4 bases between. The CDR3 sequence is 13 residues long. CDR1 is MNHEY and CDR2 is SVGAGI in the germline V gene. CDR3 coding DNA: TGTGCCAGCAGTTACTCGACCAACTATGGCTACACCTTC. It translates to CASSYSTNYGYTF.

This sequence joins TRBV3-1 and TRBJ2-1; D is unclear. The ends were cut back, 0 bases at V and 2 bases at J, with 2 bases in the middle. Looked up from germline, CDR1 is LGHDT and CDR2 is YNNKEL (reference sequence). This CDR3 spans 13 amino acids. CDR3 loop: CASSQETYNEQFF. CDR3 in DNA: TGTGCCAGCAGCCAAGAGACCTACAATGAGCAGTTCTTC.

V and J are TRBV7-8 and TRBJ2-3, with 16 positions matching TRBD2. Germline CDR1 and CDR2: SGHVS and FQNEAQ. The CDR3 totals 18 residues. V dropped 4 bases and J dropped 3; count of bases not matched to a gene: 7. CDR3 region: CASSYGTSGRERTDTQYF. Written as DNA, the CDR3 is TGTGCCAGCAGCTACGGGACTAGCGGGAGGGAACGGACAGATACGCAGTATTTT.

The chain couples TRBV18 to TRBJ1-5; TRBD1 matches 8 bases. Germline-derived CDR1 and CDR2 are KGHSH and LQKENI. There are 16 residues in the CDR3. J was trimmed by 2 bases and V by 5 bases; bases with no gene match: 8. The CDR3 reads CASSSGQGVGNQPQHF. CDR3 nucleotides: TGTGCCAGCTCATCCGGACAGGGCGTTGGCAATCAGCCCCAGCATTTT.

V gene TRBV7-9 combines with J gene TRBJ2-5; 9 bases are a match to TRBD2. The CDR3 totals 15 residues. CDR1 is SEHNR and CDR2 is FQNEAQ in the germline V gene (reference sequence). The V and J ends lost 4 bases and 4 bases, in that order; junction bases with no gene match: 7. CDR3: CASSYLAGDPETQYF. In nucleotides, the CDR3 is TGTGCCAGCAGCTACTTAGCGGGAGACCCAGAGACCCAGTACTTC.

The sample holds a few counts of this clonotype. V and J are TRBV6-1 and TRBJ1-3; D gene ambiguous. V lost 6 bases, J lost 4 bases, and 19 bases lay in between. Per the germline V gene, CDR1 is MNHNS and CDR2 is SASEGT. The CDR3 covers 16 residues. The DNA of the CDR3 is TGTGCCAGCAGGCCCGGGGTGGCCTGGGCGGGAAACACCATATATTTT. Amino acid sequence: CASRPGVAWAGNTIYF.

The sample holds many counts of this clonotype. The chain has TRBV12-3 or TRBV12-4 and TRBJ1-5, with D possibly being TRBD1 (6 bases). The V gene lost 1 base and the J gene lost 11 bases, with 12 bases spanning the gap. This CDR3 has 13 residues. The CDR3 sequence: CASSLVTRGTQHF. CDR3 DNA: TGTGCCAGCAGTTTAGTCACCAGGGGTACCCAGCATTTT.

This clonotype was counted many times. V is TRBV3-1 and J is TRBJ2-3, with a weak D call TRBD1 (7 bases). V lost 5 bases and J lost 3, with 18 bases in between. Germline loops: CDR1 LGHDT, CDR2 YNNKEL (reference sequence). This CDR3 is 16 amino acids long. In DNA form, the CDR3 reads TGTGCCAGCAGCAAGCCAACGGCAGGGGGGACAGATACGCAGTATTTT. Protein: CASSKPTAGGTDTQYF.

In this sample, this clonotype turned up a few times. V is TRBV18 and J is TRBJ1-2, with a possible D match to TRBD1 (6 bases). Germline CDR1 and CDR2: KGHSH and LQKENI. V dropped 1 base and J dropped 5 bases, with 11 bases sitting between them. The CDR3 runs to 14 residues. CDR3 nucleotides: TGTGCCAGCTCACCACAGGGGGACCTTTATGGCTACACCTTC. Residues: CASSPQGDLYGYTF.

CDR3 DNA sequence: TGTGCCAGCAGCCGAACTACCCAAGCGGTCCCTACGGATGAGCAGTTCTTC. Amino acids: CASSRTTQAVPTDEQFF. The V and J genes are TRBV11-2 and TRBJ2-1; the D gene is possibly TRBD2 (5 bases). This CDR3 region has 17 residues. V was clipped by 5 bases and J by 8 bases, with 25 bases between them. Germline V lookup: CDR1 SGHAT, CDR2 FQNNGV.

This chain links TRBV5-1 with TRBJ2-2, with a possible D match to TRBD2 (6 bases). V lost 4 bases and J lost 0, with 10 bases in between. The germline gives CDR1 SGHRS, CDR2 YFSETQ. This CDR3 comprises 15 residues. The CDR3 spells CASSRDFANTGELFF. CDR3 sequence (DNA): TGCGCCAGCAGCCGGGACTTTGCGAACACCGGGGAGCTGTTTTTT.

The chain has TRBV11-2 and TRBJ2-7; D possibly corresponds to TRBD1 (6 bases). The germline V gene encodes CDR1 SGHAT and CDR2 FQNNGV. Trimming left V 0 bases short and J 0 bases short, with 15 bases between. The length of the CDR3 is 17 residues. The CDR3 loop is CASSLDTGITYSYEQYF. CDR3 coding DNA: TGTGCCAGCAGCTTAGATACAGGGATTACCTACTCCTACGAGCAGTACTTC.

This clonotype was found a few times. The chain combines TRBV3-1 with TRBJ2-2, with D tentatively TRBD2 (5 bases). V was pared by 1 base and J by 0 bases, with 9 bases between. CDR1 and CDR2 (germline): LGHDT, YNNKEL (reference sequence). CDR3 length equals 16 residues. CDR3 sequence (DNA): TGTGCCAGCAGCCAAGTTGCGGGTGCGAACACCGGGGAGCTGTTTTTT. Translated, it gives CASSQVAGANTGELFF.